This entry lists 22 T cell receptor beta chains sequenced from one sample in a study of response to subunit inactivated influenza vaccine. TCRdb re-called the RT-PCR reads through MiXCR, storing one row per CDR3 protein. Among 650,000 to 800,000 distinct CDR3 sequences listed, approximately 17% were seen once. This sample comprised PBMCs from blood, obtained roughly 5 days after vaccination. The receptors shown here come from a man aged 50-60 years who received an inactivated influenza vaccine.

This clonotype was detected only a few times. In nucleotides, the CDR3 is TGCAGTGCTCCCGGTCAGGGAGACACTGAAGCTTTCTTT. Protein: CSAPGQGDTEAFF. The chain employs TRBV20-1 and TRBJ1-1, with D possibly being TRBD1 (5 bases). The germline V and J ends were trimmed by 5 bases and 3 bases, with 13 bases remaining between them. The CDR3 is 13 amino acids. The germline gives CDR1 DFQATT, CDR2 SNEGSKA (reference sequence).

The rearrangement joins TRBV5-6 to TRBJ2-3, with 12 bases matching TRBD2. V was pared by 5 bases and J by 6 bases, with 7 bases of the junction left unmatched. The germline CDR1 and CDR2 sequences are SGHDT and YYEEEE. The CDR3 loop spans 15 amino acids. The CDR3 sequence: CASSMTSGSSDTQYF. CDR3 coding DNA: TGTGCCAGCAGTATGACTAGCGGGAGCTCCGATACGCAGTATTTT.

This clonotype was detected only a few times. The chain is built from TRBV6-1 and TRBJ1-1, with 11 bases fitting TRBD1. The V and J ends lost 4 bases and 1 base, in that order; junction bases with no gene match: 8. This CDR3 contains 17 residues. Germline V lookup: CDR1 MNHNS, CDR2 SASEGT. The CDR3: CASSVPDRGPANTEAFF. The CDR3 DNA is TGTGCCAGCAGTGTGCCGGACAGGGGGCCCGCGAACACTGAAGCTTTCTTT.

This clonotype has just a few counts. CDR3 sequence: CASSRTIRDSPLHF. CDR3 sequence (DNA): TGTGCCAGCAGTAGAACTATCAGGGATTCACCCCTCCACTTT. The rearrangement joins TRBV12-3 or TRBV12-4 to TRBJ1-6; maybe TRBD1 (5 bases). CDR3 size: 14 residues. Trimming took 5 bases from V and 8 from J, leaving 13 bases between them.

This clonotype was seen a handful of times. The V gene is TRBV6-1, the J gene TRBJ1-5; TRBD1 matches at 7 bases. The junction had 9 bases not matched to a gene; V was cut back by 6 bases and J by 4 bases. This CDR3 has 15 amino acids. CDR1 is MNHNS and CDR2 is SASEGT in the germline V gene. The CDR3 is CASRQDRVGNQPQHF. As DNA, the CDR3 is TGTGCCAGCAGACAAGACAGGGTCGGAAATCAGCCCCAGCATTTT.

The chain joins TRBV20-1 to TRBJ2-7; 8 nucleotides match TRBD2. This CDR3 spans 17 amino acids. Germline V lookup: CDR1 DFQATT, CDR2 SNEGSKA (reference sequence). V trimming: 2 bases; J trimming: 0 bases; junction bases outside the gene matches: 12. The DNA of the CDR3 is TGCAGTGCTAGATTGGGTAGCGGGAATTTGCCCTCCTACGAGCAGTACTTC. This encodes CSARLGSGNLPSYEQYF.

A word on this clonotype: A much larger clone lies a single base off, so this may be a read error. The rearrangement links TRBV6-2 or TRBV6-3 to TRBJ2-1, with D unresolved. Germline lookup yields CDR1 MNHEY and CDR2 SVGEGT. The V and J ends lost 6 bases and 6 bases respectively, with 9 bases between them. This CDR3 comprises 12 residues. In nucleotides, the CDR3 is TGTGCCAGCAGGTTATGGAGCAATGAGCAGTTCTTC. Residues: CASRLWSNEQFF.

The chain links TRBV6-2 or TRBV6-3 to TRBJ1-5; D uncertain. V was shortened by 6 bases and J by 15 bases, with 15 bases between the two germline ends. The CDR3 loop spans 11 amino acids. Germline-derived CDR1 and CDR2 are MNHEY and SVGEGT. The CDR3 DNA reads as TGTGCCAGCAGCCTGGGCATATTCACGCATTTT. This sequence encodes CASSLGIFTHF.

This clonotype came up a few times. The J gene is TRBJ2-1, the V gene TRBV2, with TRBD2 identical over 11 bases. V lost 6 bases to trimming and J lost 2 bases; unmatched junction nucleotides: 9. The CDR3 is made up of 17 amino acids. Per germline, CDR1 SNHLY and CDR2 FYNNEI. The CDR3 DNA is TGTGCCAGCAGGGGACTAGCGGTTTGGGGCCCCTACAATGAGCAGTTCTTC. Its translation: CASRGLAVWGPYNEQFF.

The chain uses TRBV20-1 and TRBJ2-2; tentative D call: TRBD2 (5 bases). Trimming pared 3 bases from V and 5 bases from J, leaving 7 bases between. The germline V gene has CDR1 DFQATT and CDR2 SNEGSKA (reference sequence). This CDR3 comprises 12 residues. This CDR3 reads CSARRETGELFF. The CDR3 DNA is TGCAGTGCTAGGAGGGAAACCGGGGAGCTGTTTTTT.

This clonotype was seen a few times. The chain employs TRBV5-1 and TRBJ2-3; TRBD1 aligns across 10 bases. The germline gives CDR1 SGHRS, CDR2 YFSETQ. The CDR3 spans 16 residues. With V trimmed by 3 bases and J by 0 bases, 4 bases remained unmatched. The CDR3 is CASSSRQGASTDTQYF. As DNA, the CDR3 is TGCGCCAGCAGCTCCAGACAGGGGGCGAGCACAGATACGCAGTATTTT.

This clonotype was seen ten or more times. This chain connects TRBV12-3 or TRBV12-4 to TRBJ2-7; perhaps TRBD2 as D (6 bases). The CDR3 has 13 amino acids. The V and J ends lost 5 bases and 3 bases respectively, with 11 bases between them. As DNA, the CDR3 is TGTGCCAGCAGTGAGGGTAGCGGCTACGAGCAGTACTTC. It encodes CASSEGSGYEQYF.

The V gene is TRBV27, the J gene TRBJ2-3; the D is unclear. Germline CDR1 is MNHEY and CDR2 is SMNVEV (reference sequence). The CDR3 runs to 13 residues. Between the trimmed V and J ends, which lost 4 bases and 6 bases, there was a span of 11 bases. The CDR3 region has the DNA TGTGCCAGCAGTTGGAGTTCCTGGGATACGCAGTATTTT. The encoded protein is CASSWSSWDTQYF.

This clonotype has more than one count but fewer than ten. This chain joins TRBV20-1 and TRBJ1-6; TRBD1 is a possible D gene (5 bases). Looked up from germline, CDR1 is DFQATT and CDR2 is SNEGSKA (reference sequence). Deletions cut 1 base from V and 6 bases from J, with 10 bases between. The CDR3 runs 14 residues. CDR3 sequence reads: CSARVQGSNSPLHF. CDR3 bases: TGCAGTGCTAGAGTGCAGGGTAGTAATTCACCCCTCCACTTT.

J is TRBJ2-2 and V is TRBV5-1; D is uncertain. This CDR3 is built from 15 residues. The germline V gene encodes CDR1 SGHRS and CDR2 YFSETQ. V was shortened by 0 bases and J by 6 bases, with 12 bases between the two germline ends. CDR3 sequence: CASSLARLGPGELFF. The CDR3 region has the DNA TGCGCCAGCAGCTTGGCGAGGCTCGGCCCCGGGGAGCTGTTTTTT.

The chain joins TRBV6-2 or TRBV6-3 to TRBJ2-1, with D hard to call. V gave up 5 bases and J gave up 4 bases, with 9 bases separating them. There are 13 residues in the CDR3. The germline V gene has CDR1 MNHEY and CDR2 SVGEGT. CDR3 loop: CASSQILYNEQFF. CDR3 nucleotide sequence: TGTGCCAGCAGTCAAATACTTTACAATGAGCAGTTCTTC.

This clonotype was recorded at least ten times. The rearrangement joins TRBV7-2 to TRBJ1-5; 7 nucleotides align to TRBD1. J gave up 4 bases and V 5 bases, and 5 bases lay outside the gene matches. Germline assignment: CDR1 SGHTA and CDR2 FQGNSA. The CDR3 length is 14 residues. The CDR3 sequence: CASSQYRGNQPQHF. The CDR3 region has the DNA TGTGCCAGCAGCCAATACAGGGGAAATCAGCCCCAGCATTTT.

Only a few counts were recorded for this clonotype. The chain has TRBV4-2 and TRBJ2-1, with 8 bases fitting TRBD2. Germline V lookup: CDR1 LGHNA, CDR2 YNFKEQ. The CDR3 loop spans 18 amino acids. The ends lost 0 bases at V and 9 bases at J; junction bases unmatched: 16. CDR3 in DNA: TGTGCCAGCAGCCAAGAAGCGATCCGAAGGACTAGCCTAAGTGAGCAGTTCTTC. It encodes CASSQEAIRRTSLSEQFF.

This clonotype was picked up many times. This chain joins TRBV9 and TRBJ2-5; D possibly corresponds to TRBD2 (5 bases). V lost 2 bases and J 5 bases, leaving 16 bases between the germline ends. In germline, CDR1 is SGDLS, CDR2 YYNGEE. This CDR3 is 15 amino acids long. The CDR3 protein is CASSVSTGWEETQYF. The CDR3 DNA is TGTGCCAGCAGCGTTTCTACCGGGTGGGAGGAGACCCAGTACTTC.

The chain employs TRBV30 and TRBJ2-1; a possible D gene is TRBD2 (5 bases). The CDR3 consists of 16 residues. V lost 4 bases and J 2 bases, leaving 18 bases between the germline ends. CDR1 is GTSNPN and CDR2 is SVGIG in the germline V gene (reference sequence). CDR3 protein: CAWTLGGSGTYNEQFF. Written as DNA, the CDR3 is TGTGCCTGGACCCTTGGAGGAAGCGGCACCTACAATGAGCAGTTCTTC.

The sample holds a few counts of this clonotype. This chain uses TRBV5-1 with TRBJ1-1, with D maybe TRBD1 (6 bases). CDR1 is SGHRS and CDR2 is YFSETQ in the germline V gene. V dropped 0 bases and J dropped 4 bases, with 10 bases sitting between them. The CDR3 has 14 amino acids. DNA for the CDR3: TGCGCCAGCAGCTTGGGGGGGCCAGGCACTGAAGCTTTCTTT. Protein product: CASSLGGPGTEAFF. Using reference TRBV5-1 and TRBJ1-1 for the parts outside the CDR3, the full variable domain is KAGVTQTPRYLIKTRGQQVTLSCSPISGHRSVSWYQQTPGQGLQFLFEYFSETQRNKGNFPGRFSGRQFSNSRSEMNVSTLELGDSALYLCASSLGGPGTEAFFGQGTRLTVV.

This clonotype has just a few counts. The chain links TRBV2 to TRBJ2-5, with TRBD1 matching over 8 bases. The germline V gene has CDR1 SNHLY and CDR2 FYNNEI. There are 14 residues in the CDR3. The V segment lost 4 bases and the J segment 6 bases; nucleotides outside the gene matches: 7. CDR3 amino acids: CASSGQGRTKTQYF. The CDR3 nucleotides are TGTGCCAGCAGTGGACAGGGGAGGACGAAGACCCAGTACTTC.